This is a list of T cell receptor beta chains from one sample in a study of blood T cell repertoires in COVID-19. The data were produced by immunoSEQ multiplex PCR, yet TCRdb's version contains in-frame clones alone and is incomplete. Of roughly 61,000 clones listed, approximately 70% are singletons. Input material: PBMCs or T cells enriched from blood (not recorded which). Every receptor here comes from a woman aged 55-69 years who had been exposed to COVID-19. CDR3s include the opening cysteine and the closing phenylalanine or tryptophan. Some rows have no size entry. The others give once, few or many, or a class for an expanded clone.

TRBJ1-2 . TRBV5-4 CASSLDRAGGYTF
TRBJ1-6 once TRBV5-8 CASRSGQGLNSPLHF
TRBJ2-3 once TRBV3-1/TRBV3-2 CASSQDSVGGTQYF
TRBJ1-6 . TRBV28 CASGHHDRITYNSPLHF
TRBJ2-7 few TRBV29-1 CSVEGQGGHEQYF
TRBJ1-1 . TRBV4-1 CASSHIPGQRNTEAFF
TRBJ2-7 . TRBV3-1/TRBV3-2 CASSQAVDYEQYF
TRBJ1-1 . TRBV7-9 CASSLGGAGTEAFF
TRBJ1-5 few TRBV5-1 CASSRSGLNQPQHF
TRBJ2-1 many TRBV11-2 CASSLVTGQGADEQFF
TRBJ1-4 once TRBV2 CASSESGNEKLFF
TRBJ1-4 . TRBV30 CAWSVAGREKLFF
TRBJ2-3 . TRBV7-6 CASSLTSGGITDTQYF
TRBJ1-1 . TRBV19 CASSIDLGVTEAFF
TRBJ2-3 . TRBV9 CASSDRGVRTDTQYF
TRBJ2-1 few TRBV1 CTSSQGGGQGLYNEQFF
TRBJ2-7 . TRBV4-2 CASSQEGTGGSYEQYF
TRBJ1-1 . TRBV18 CASSPLNTEAFF
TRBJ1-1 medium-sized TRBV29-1 CSVGSKSTEAFF
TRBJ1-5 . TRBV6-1 CASSEGGPQPQHF
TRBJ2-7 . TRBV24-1 CATSLQGREQYF
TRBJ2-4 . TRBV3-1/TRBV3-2 CASSLYSGGAGNIQYF
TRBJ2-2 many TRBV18 CASSPIGSGETGELFF
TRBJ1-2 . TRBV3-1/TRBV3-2 CASSQGALPRQGPGYTF
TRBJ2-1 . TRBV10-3 CAISTNAGTGVLDEQFF
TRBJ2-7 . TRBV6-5 CASTQRRFEQYF
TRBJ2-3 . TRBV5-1 CASSAGGTSGGTDTQYF
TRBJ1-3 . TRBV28 CASSGTGSAGNTIYF
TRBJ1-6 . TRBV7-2 CASSSIIGSSPLHF
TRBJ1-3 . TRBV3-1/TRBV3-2 CASSQVHRAGNTIYF
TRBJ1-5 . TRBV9 CASSDQGQGVAQPQHF
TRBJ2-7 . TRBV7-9 CASSFVSEQYF
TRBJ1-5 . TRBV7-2 CASSFGGRPQHF
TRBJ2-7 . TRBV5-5 CASRTGQGFSYEQYF
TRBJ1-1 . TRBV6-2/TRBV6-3 CASSRDRGGEAFF
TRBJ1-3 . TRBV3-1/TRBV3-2 CASSQVTNTIYF
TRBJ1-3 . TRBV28 CASSRTGNTIYF
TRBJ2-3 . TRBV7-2 CASSLDFSSTDTQYF